The 20 T cell receptor beta chains presented below share a single source sample, sequenced in a study of blood T cell repertoires in COVID-19. Assay: immunoSEQ multiplex PCR; the TCRdb copy retains only in-frame clones and omits some. This table holds about 83,000 clones, approximately 80% found once. The sequenced sample consisted of peripheral blood. These receptors originate from an elderly woman with acute or convalescent COVID-19.

The J gene is TRBJ2-2, the V gene TRBV11-1, with 8 bases fitting TRBD2. V shed 4 bases, J shed 4 bases, and the junction held 8 bases outside the gene matches. This CDR3 has 16 amino acids. In germline, CDR1 is SGHAT, CDR2 FQDESV (reference sequence). CDR3 amino acids: CASSYRGGRATGELFF. In DNA form, the CDR3 reads TGTGCCAGCAGCTATCGGGGGGGACGAGCCACCGGGGAGCTGTTTTTT.

V and J are TRBV2 and TRBJ2-7; no definite D call. The length of the CDR3 is 11 residues. Per the germline V gene, CDR1 is SNHLY and CDR2 is FYNNEI. Trimming removed 5 bases from V and 3 bases from J, with 5 bases in between. The CDR3 DNA is TGTGCCAGCAGTTCCCTCTACGAGCAGTACTTC. As protein: CASSSLYEQYF.

The chain is built from TRBV5-6 and TRBJ2-5, with D unclear. The CDR3 is 11 amino acids. V lost 3 bases and J lost 5, with 5 bases in between. Germline lookup yields CDR1 SGHDT and CDR2 YYEEEE. CDR3 coding DNA: TGTGCCAGCAGCTCGCGGGAGACCCAGTACTTC. It translates to CASSSRETQYF.

This clone has a handful of counts. V is TRBV4-1 and J is TRBJ1-2; TRBD1 might be the D (5 bases). The V gene lost 1 base and the J gene lost 6 bases, with 15 bases spanning the gap. Looked up from germline, CDR1 is MGHRA and CDR2 is YSYEKL. CDR3 size: 15 residues. The CDR3 region has the DNA TGCGCCAGCAGCCAAGCGCAAGGCAGGGTGAATGGCTACACCTTC. This codes for CASSQAQGRVNGYTF.

A few counts support this clone. The chain couples TRBV30 to TRBJ1-3; D is undetermined. Germline CDR1 GTSNPN, CDR2 SVGIG (reference sequence). The CDR3 runs 13 residues. Deletions cut 1 base from V and 3 bases from J, with 7 bases between. The CDR3 sequence is CAWSGRIGNTIYF. CDR3 sequence (DNA): TGTGCCTGGAGTGGGCGGATTGGAAACACCATATATTTT. Full variable domain (outside the CDR3, taken from reference TRBV30 and TRBJ1-3): SQTIHQWPATLVQPVGSPLSLECTVEGTSNPNLYWYRQAAGRGLQLLFYSVGIGQISSEVPQNLSASRPQDRQFILSSKKLLLSDSGFYLCAWSGRIGNTIYFGEGSWLTVV.

This clone came up a few times. The chain is built from TRBV6-5 and TRBJ2-3, with 7 bases that match TRBD1. The CDR3 covers 13 residues. V lost 9 bases and J lost 3; bases outside the gene matches: 6. CDR1 is MNHEY, CDR2 SVGAGI, per germline. In DNA form, the CDR3 reads TGTGCCAGTAATCCGGGACAGACAGATACGCAGTATTTT. It translates to CASNPGQTDTQYF.

This clone was seen a few times. The rearrangement joins TRBV4-1 to TRBJ2-3; 8 nucleotides agree with TRBD2. CDR1 is MGHRA and CDR2 is YSYEKL in the germline V gene. The CDR3 totals 16 residues. V dropped 3 bases and J dropped 5; count of bases not matched to a gene: 10. The CDR3 DNA reads TGCGCCAGCAGCCACCCCTCGGGGGGGGCGAGAGATACGCAGTATTTT. Translating gives CASSHPSGGARDTQYF.

The chain links TRBV5-4 to TRBJ2-2, with 9 bases that match TRBD1. Germline V gives CDR1 SGHNT, CDR2 YYREEE (reference sequence). The CDR3 is 15 amino acids. Unmatched junction bases numbered 7, after V lost 4 bases and J lost 6 bases. The CDR3 region has the DNA TGTGCCAGCAGCGGGGGACAGGGTTTTTCCGGGGAGCTGTTTTTT. It is translated as CASSGGQGFSGELFF.

This clone was detected once. This chain joins TRBV7-9 and TRBJ1-2, with 9 bases lining up with TRBD1. The CDR3 sequence is 15 residues long. The J segment lost 4 bases and the V segment lost 2 bases, leaving 5 bases of the junction unmatched. Germline CDR1 is SEHNR and CDR2 is FQNEAQ (reference sequence). The CDR3 loop reads CASSLTGTGTYGYTF. As DNA, the CDR3 is TGTGCCAGCAGCTTAACCGGGACAGGGACCTATGGCTACACCTTC.

V gene TRBV6-6 combines with J gene TRBJ2-2, with D possibly TRBD1 on 6 matching bases. CDR3 length: 16 amino acids. CDR1 is MNHNY, CDR2 SVGAGI, per germline (reference sequence). Trimming took 7 bases from V and 0 from J, leaving 15 bases between them. The CDR3 DNA reads as TGTGCCAGCATCAAACCAGGGGCCTCGAACACCGGGGAGCTGTTTTTT. It codes for CASIKPGASNTGELFF.

In nucleotides, the CDR3 is TGTGCCAGCAGCGTAGGTCTCTCTGGAAACACCATATATTTT. Translated, it gives CASSVGLSGNTIYF. This sequence joins TRBV9 and TRBJ1-3; D is uncertain. The CDR3 runs 14 residues. Trimming took off 0 bases at V and 0 bases at J, with 4 bases between the two ends. CDR1 and CDR2 (germline): SGDLS, YYNGEE.

The chain carries TRBV19 and TRBJ2-1; 10 nucleotides agree with TRBD1. The CDR3 totals 16 residues. Germline values: CDR1 LNHDA, CDR2 SQIVND (reference sequence). J gave up 3 bases and V 6 bases, and 8 bases lay outside the gene matches. CDR3 residues: CASSIGTGVVYNEQFF. The CDR3 DNA reads TGTGCCAGTAGCATTGGGACAGGGGTTGTCTACAATGAGCAGTTCTTC.

The chain recombines TRBV27 with TRBJ1-1; possibly TRBD1 for D (5 bases). CDR1 MNHEY and CDR2 SMNVEV come from the germline V gene (reference sequence). With 5 bases removed from V and 1 base from J, the gap between germline ends came to 11 bases. This CDR3 comprises 14 residues. The CDR3 loop is CASSPVDRNTEAFF. CDR3 DNA sequence: TGTGCCAGCAGTCCCGTAGACAGGAACACTGAAGCTTTCTTT.

The genes are TRBV2 and TRBJ1-2; D not resolved. Germline loops: CDR1 SNHLY, CDR2 FYNNEI. Between the trimmed V and J ends, which lost 6 bases and 8 bases, there was a span of 7 bases. The CDR3 length is 10 residues. CDR3 in amino acids: CASRLEGYTF. The CDR3 DNA sequence: TGTGCCAGCAGACTAGAGGGCTACACCTTC.

The chain uses TRBV3-1 (or the pseudogene TRBV3-2) and TRBJ1-4; 9 positions match TRBD1. Germline-derived CDR1 and CDR2 are LGHDT and YNNKEL (reference sequence). The CDR3 consists of 16 residues. V trimming: 2 bases; J trimming: 2 bases; junction bases outside the gene matches: 3. CDR3: CASSQPTGGTNEKLFF. Written as DNA, the CDR3 is TGTGCCAGCAGCCAACCTACAGGGGGCACTAATGAAAAACTGTTTTTT.

The sample holds one count of this clone. V gene TRBV27 combines with J gene TRBJ1-6; no definite D call. Germline values: CDR1 MNHEY, CDR2 SMNVEV (reference sequence). V was shortened by 4 bases and J by 4 bases, with 17 bases between the two germline ends. There are 17 residues in the CDR3. The CDR3 DNA follows: TGTGCCAGCAGTTCCGTTGTGTACGAGAGATATAATTCACCCCTCCACTTT. Amino acid sequence: CASSSVVYERYNSPLHF.

The chain has TRBV7-9 and TRBJ2-5, with 7 bases fitting TRBD2. With 5 bases clipped from V and 0 bases from J, the junction kept 6 bases outside the gene matches. Germline-derived CDR1 and CDR2 are SEHNR and FQNEAQ (reference sequence). The CDR3 sequence is 15 residues long. As DNA, the CDR3 is TGTGCCAGCAGCCAGCGGGGCGTGTACCAAGAGACCCAGTACTTC. The encoded protein is CASSQRGVYQETQYF.

This chain connects TRBV2 to TRBJ2-2; TRBD1 is a possible D gene (5 bases). The CDR3 is 11 residues long. Germline V lookup: CDR1 SNHLY, CDR2 FYNNEI. Between the trimmed V and J ends, which lost 8 bases and 8 bases, there was a span of 9 bases. The CDR3 loop is CASLGRGELFF. The CDR3 nucleotides are TGTGCCAGCTTGGGGCGGGGGGAGCTGTTTTTT.

In DNA, the CDR3 is TGTGCCATCAGTGTACCGGGGGGGGAAGCTTTCTTT. Protein sequence: CAISVPGGEAFF. The chain employs TRBV10-3 and TRBJ1-1; D may be TRBD1 (5 bases). This CDR3 region has 12 residues. CDR1 and CDR2 from the germline V gene are ENHRY and SYGVKD. V lost 4 bases, J lost 8 bases, and 11 bases lay in between.

This chain connects TRBV7-9 to TRBJ2-1, with TRBD1 identical over 9 bases. CDR1 and CDR2 (germline): SEHNR, FQNEAQ (reference sequence). The junction had 2 bases not matched to a gene; V was cut back by 0 bases and J by 2 bases. The CDR3 sequence is 16 residues long. The DNA of the CDR3 is TGTGCCAGCAGCTTAGCGGACAGGGGAGCCTACAATGAGCAGTTCTTC. This encodes CASSLADRGAYNEQFF.